These 23 T cell receptor beta chains were all obtained from the same sample, sequenced in a study of cytomegalovirus exposure and HLA in healthy donors. Both 60 Vbeta primers and 13 Jbeta primers went into the PCR. The assay was immunoSEQ multiplex PCR, and TCRdb's table has in-frame clones only and misses some. Among over 95,000 clones, 67% were seen once, and the ten largest hold roughly 8%. The specimen was PBMCs. These receptors all stem from a man between 18 and 35 years old in good health and CMV-seropositive.

CDR3 DNA sequence: TGTGCCAGCAGCCAAGATCTCCGAGGGCAGAAAACTTTCAATCAGCCCCAGCATTTT. Protein sequence: CASSQDLRGQKTFNQPQHF. The gene calls are TRBV14 and TRBJ1-5; D ambiguous. The CDR3 is 19 residues long. CDR1 is SGHDN, CDR2 FVKESK, per germline. The V end lost 0 bases, the J end lost 3 bases, and 21 bases lay between the germline ends.

J is TRBJ2-5 and V is TRBV7-2; 8 bases align to TRBD1. Germline V CDR1 and CDR2: SGHTA, FQGNSA. Trimming at V came to 3 bases and at J to 4 bases, leaving 10 bases not matched to a gene. CDR3 length: 16 amino acids. Here the CDR3 reads CASSLRRTGMRETQYF. In DNA form, the CDR3 reads TGTGCCAGCAGCTTGAGGCGGACAGGGATGAGAGAGACCCAGTACTTC.

CDR3 sequence (DNA): TGTGCCAGCAGTTACTCCGGGACTAACAATGAGCAGTTCTTC. Translating gives CASSYSGTNNEQFF. The V and J genes are TRBV6-6 and TRBJ2-1; 7 bases align to TRBD2. This CDR3 spans 14 amino acids. V lost 0 bases to trimming and J lost 5 bases; unmatched junction nucleotides: 1. The germline V gene has CDR1 MNHNY and CDR2 SVGAGI (reference sequence).

J is TRBJ2-6 and V is TRBV5-6, with D possibly TRBD2 on 6 matching bases. Deletions cut 4 bases from V and 0 bases from J, with 17 bases between. In germline, CDR1 is SGHDT, CDR2 YYEEEE. The CDR3 is 18 residues long. DNA of the CDR3: TGTGCCAGCAGCCCAACTGGGACTTGGTACTCTGGGGCCAACGTCCTGACTTTC. Its protein product is CASSPTGTWYSGANVLTF. The entire variable domain, with the rest obtained from reference TRBV5-6 and TRBJ2-6, is as follows: DAGVTQSPTHLIKTRGQQVTLRCSPKSGHDTVSWYQQALGQGPQFIFQYYEEEERQRGNFPDRFSGHQFPNYSSELNVNALLLGDSALYLCASSPTGTWYSGANVLTFGAGSRLTVL.

This sequence joins TRBV7-9 and TRBJ2-7; no clear D gene. Germline lookup yields CDR1 SEHNR and CDR2 FQNEAQ (reference sequence). The V end lost 1 base, the J end lost 4 bases, and 8 bases lay between the germline ends. The CDR3 is 13 amino acids. CDR3 amino acids: CASSLGQVYEQYF. DNA of the CDR3: TGTGCCAGCAGCTTAGGACAAGTTTACGAGCAGTACTTC.

This chain links TRBV7-9 with TRBJ2-7, with 9 nucleotides matching TRBD1. The germline V gene encodes CDR1 SEHNR and CDR2 FQNEAQ (reference sequence). Germline trimming cut 1 base from V and 4 bases from J; bases unmatched to any gene: 2. CDR3 size: 14 residues. The CDR3: CASSLGGTGYEQYF. CDR3 DNA sequence: TGTGCCAGCAGCTTAGGGGGGACAGGGTACGAGCAGTACTTC. The full variable domain, with the rest looked up from reference TRBV7-9 and TRBJ2-7, is DTGVSQNPRHKITKRGQNVTFRCDPISEHNRLYWYRQTLGQGPEFLTYFQNEAQLEKSRLLSDRFSAERPKGSFSTLEIQRTEQGDSAMYLCASSLGGTGYEQYFGPGTRLTVT.

The chain joins TRBV10-1 to TRBJ1-5; D is unresolved. V was cut by 4 bases and J by 3 bases, with 7 bases left in between. CDR1 and CDR2 from the germline V gene are WNHNN and SYGVQD (reference sequence). The CDR3 covers 13 residues. CDR3 loop: CASSAGYNQPQHF. The CDR3 nucleotides read TGCGCCAGCAGTGCGGGGTACAATCAGCCCCAGCATTTT.

This chain links TRBV11-2 with TRBJ2-1; TRBD2 agrees at 10 bases. The germline V gene has CDR1 SGHAT and CDR2 FQNNGV. The CDR3 has 17 residues. Losses at the gene ends were 3 bases for V and 6 bases for J; bases not matched to a gene: 11. In nucleotides, the CDR3 is TGTGCCAGCAGCTTTCCATCCCTCCAGCGGGGGGGCAATGAGCAGTTCTTC. As protein: CASSFPSLQRGGNEQFF.

The chain has TRBV5-1 and TRBJ2-7, with D possibly matching TRBD1 (5 bases). The germline CDR1 and CDR2 sequences are SGHRS and YFSETQ. The CDR3 is 15 amino acids. V was cut by 3 bases and J by 5 bases, with 18 bases left in between. The CDR3: CASSSGQGSYHEQYF. CDR3 coding DNA: TGCGCCAGCAGCTCAGGTCAGGGATCTTACCACGAGCAGTACTTC.

This clone occurred once. The V and J genes are TRBV5-4 and TRBJ1-2, with D perhaps TRBD1 (5 bases). Trimming removed 0 bases at V and 2 bases at J, with 14 bases between. CDR3 length: 16 residues. Germline assignment: CDR1 SGHNT and CDR2 YYREEE (reference sequence). For the CDR3, the DNA is TGTGCCAGCAGCTTGGGGACTTACGGGGGGAACTATGGCTACACCTTC. Amino acid sequence: CASSLGTYGGNYGYTF.

The chain has TRBV13 and TRBJ1-2; D ambiguous. CDR3 length equals 13 residues. CDR1 and CDR2 (germline): PRHDT, FYEKMQ (reference sequence). V was cut by 5 bases and J by 8 bases, with 15 bases left in between. The CDR3: CASSRQLIPGYTF. The CDR3 bases are TGTGCCAGCAGCCGCCAACTGATCCCCGGCTACACCTTC.

This chain links TRBV4-1 with TRBJ2-7; 8 bases agree with TRBD1. Germline V gene sequence: CDR1 MGHRA, CDR2 YSYEKL. The CDR3 length is 14 residues. V was pared by 3 bases and J by 4 bases, with 5 bases of the junction left unmatched. The CDR3 is CASSHAGQGYEQYF. The CDR3 DNA is TGCGCCAGCAGCCATGCAGGACAGGGTTACGAGCAGTACTTC.

V is TRBV6-6 and J is TRBJ2-7; TRBD2 might be the D (5 bases). This CDR3 has 14 residues. Between the trimmed V and J ends, which lost 5 bases and 2 bases, there was a span of 13 bases. CDR1 MNHNY and CDR2 SVGAGI come from the germline V gene (reference sequence). CDR3 nucleotide sequence: TGTGCCAGCAGTGTAAGTCGGGATCCCTACGAGCAGTACTTC. Amino acid sequence: CASSVSRDPYEQYF.

This clone was seen just once. The chain employs TRBV29-1 and TRBJ2-5; TRBD2 agrees at 9 bases. The trim removed 6 bases at V and 4 bases at J, leaving 12 bases unmatched. Germline loops: CDR1 SQVTM, CDR2 ANQGSEA. CDR3 length: 15 amino acids. CDR3 DNA: TGCAGCGTCAACAATTTAGCGGGGGAATCAGAGACCCAGTACTTC. Its protein product is CSVNNLAGESETQYF.

This chain joins TRBV14 and TRBJ1-4, with 7 nucleotides matching TRBD1. CDR1 SGHDN and CDR2 FVKESK come from the germline V gene. V shed 4 bases, J shed 0 bases, and the junction held 8 bases outside the gene matches. This CDR3 spans 17 amino acids. The CDR3 DNA reads as TGTGCCAGCAGCCTGGGACAGCCGCACCCAACTAATGAAAAACTGTTTTTT. This encodes CASSLGQPHPTNEKLFF.

V usage is TRBV10-3 and J usage is TRBJ1-2, with a possible D match to TRBD1 (6 bases). Germline V lookup: CDR1 ENHRY, CDR2 SYGVKD. This CDR3 contains 13 residues. Trimming left V 3 bases short and J 8 bases short, with 13 bases between. The CDR3 reads CAISDQGSAGYTF. The CDR3 nucleotides are TGTGCCATCAGTGACCAGGGGTCTGCGGGCTACACCTTC.

The chain joins TRBV19 to TRBJ1-4; no reliable D call. Trimming took off 3 bases at V and 7 bases at J, with 9 bases between the two ends. The CDR3 covers 13 residues. Germline V CDR1 and CDR2: LNHDA, SQIVND (reference sequence). This CDR3 is CASSIAGSEKLFF. For the CDR3, the DNA is TGTGCCAGTAGTATCGCAGGTTCTGAAAAACTGTTTTTT.

DNA of the CDR3: TGTGCCAGCAGATCCGGGACAGGGGGCTACAATGAGCAGTTCTTC. It codes for CASRSGTGGYNEQFF. The chain is built from TRBV11-2 and TRBJ2-1; 11 bases are a match to TRBD1. The CDR3 totals 15 residues. Germline V CDR1 and CDR2: SGHAT, FQNNGV. The V segment lost 6 bases and the J segment 3 bases; nucleotides outside the gene matches: 4.

The rearrangement links TRBV5-6 to TRBJ1-5; 7 nucleotides match TRBD1. CDR3 length: 16 amino acids. CDR1 and CDR2 (germline): SGHDT, YYEEEE. The ends lost 1 base at V and 1 base at J; junction bases unmatched: 5. In nucleotides, the CDR3 is TGTGCCAGCAGCTTGAACGAGGGGGCGAGCAATCAGCCCCAGCATTTT. Its protein product is CASSLNEGASNQPQHF.

The count of this clone is one. This chain links TRBV7-2 with TRBJ1-2; 8 bases fit TRBD1. The trim removed 3 bases at V and 7 bases at J, leaving 10 bases unmatched. This CDR3 has 15 amino acids. CDR1 and CDR2 from the germline V gene are SGHTA and FQGNSA. CDR3 region: CASSLTPGTGSGYTF. CDR3 in DNA: TGTGCCAGCAGCTTGACCCCCGGGACAGGAAGTGGCTACACCTTC.

The rearrangement joins TRBV5-4 to TRBJ2-2; D is unresolved. Germline V gene sequence: CDR1 SGHNT, CDR2 YYREEE (reference sequence). Trimming cost V 1 base and J 0 bases, with 4 bases left between them. This CDR3 comprises 14 residues. The CDR3: CASSLSSNTGELFF. The CDR3, as DNA: TGTGCCAGCAGCTTGAGCTCGAACACCGGGGAGCTGTTTTTT.

V gene TRBV19 combines with J gene TRBJ2-7; TRBD1 matches at 8 bases. The length of the CDR3 is 16 residues. Unmatched junction bases numbered 8, after V lost 4 bases and J lost 0 bases. Germline lookup yields CDR1 LNHDA and CDR2 SQIVND (reference sequence). Here the CDR3 reads CASSTLTGASSYEQYF. CDR3 sequence (DNA): TGTGCCAGTAGTACTCTGACAGGGGCGAGCTCCTACGAGCAGTACTTC. The full variable domain, completed using reference TRBV19 and TRBJ2-7, is DGGITQSPKYLFRKEGQNVTLSCEQNLNHDAMYWYRQDPGQGLRLIYYSQIVNDFQKGDIAEGYSVSREKKESFPLTVTSAQKNPTAFYLCASSTLTGASSYEQYFGPGTRLTVT.

V gene TRBV19 combines with J gene TRBJ2-2, with D unclear. Germline CDR1 reads LNHDA; CDR2 reads SQIVND (reference sequence). Trimming left V 7 bases short and J 5 bases short, with 11 bases between. This CDR3 region has 13 residues. The CDR3 DNA reads TGTGCCAGTACCCCTCTCTCTACCGGGGAGCTGTTTTTT. Translation: CASTPLSTGELFF.